A selection of T cell receptor beta chains follows, all from one sample in a study of OX40 agonist ivuxolimab in advanced cancers. Profiled with immunoSEQ multiplex PCR; TCRdb holds only in-frame clones, not every one. The sample consists of 90,000 or so clones, roughly 90% of them appearing once. This sample comprised CD4+ or CD8+ T cells sorted from blood, obtained in a trial of the OX40 agonist ivuxolimab. These receptors originate from an adult with an advanced solid tumor such as melanoma, head and neck, liver or kidney cancer. Both conserved end residues are part of each CDR3. The D gene is left open where the match is weak. Size is omitted from some rows. Given values are once, few, many or a class for expanded clones.

d_call j_call clone_size v_call cdr3_aa cdr3_nt
. TRBJ1-4 . TRBV12-2 CASRLSTGGNEKLFF TGTGCAAGTCGCTTATCAACAGGGGGTAATGAAAAACTGTTTTTT
. TRBJ1-2 . TRBV6-5 CASSYSGRPYGYTF TGTGCCAGCAGTTACTCGGGACGGCCCTATGGCTACACCTTC
. TRBJ1-1 few TRBV27 CASSSNTEAFF TGTGCCAGCAGTTCGAACACTGAAGCTTTCTTT
TRBD1 TRBJ1-1 . TRBV29-1 CSEGAGYF TGCAGCGAGGGGGCGGGTTACTTT
. TRBJ2-7 . TRBV6-5 CASSYSGRNNYEQYF TGTGCCAGCAGTTACTCTGGCAGGAATAACTACGAGCAGTACTTC
TRBD1 TRBJ2-7 . TRBV27 CASSLGAGGYEQYF TGTGCCAGCAGTTTGGGTGCAGGGGGCTACGAGCAGTACTTC
. TRBJ1-3 . TRBV7-9 CASSIKDGSGNTIYF TGTGCCAGCAGCATCAAGGACGGATCAGGAAACACCATATATTTT
. TRBJ1-5 . TRBV6-5 CATAYSGNQPQHF TGTGCCACAGCCTACAGCGGGAATCAGCCCCAGCATTTT
. TRBJ2-7 . TRBV2 CAGGEAGRYEQYF TGTGCCGGGGGTGAGGCAGGGCGATACGAGCAGTACTTC
. TRBJ1-1 . TRBV27 CASSSPGAGNTEAFF TGTGCCAGCAGTTCCCCAGGGGCAGGGAACACTGAAGCTTTCTTT
TRBD1 TRBJ2-1 . TRBV7-7 CASSLGDREYNEQFF TGTGCCAGCAGCTTAGGGGACAGGGAATACAATGAGCAGTTCTTC
. TRBJ2-7 . TRBV30 CAWSVQTAWGNEQYF TGTGCCTGGAGTGTACAAACCGCCTGGGGGAACGAGCAGTACTTC
. TRBJ1-5 . TRBV5-5 CASSLGDQPQHF TGTGCCAGCAGCCTTGGAGATCAGCCCCAGCATTTT
. TRBJ1-6 . TRBV5-5 CASSLAAGMQRNSPLHF TGTGCCAGCAGCTTGGCCGCAGGGATGCAGCGTAATTCACCCCTCCACTTT
. TRBJ1-1 . TRBV7-6 CASSLGLGRNTEAFF TGTGCCAGCAGCCTAGGCCTGGGCCGGAACACTGAAGCTTTCTTT
. TRBJ2-7 . TRBV11-2 CASSLEGVSSYEQYF TGTGCCAGCAGCTTAGAAGGGGTTAGCTCCTACGAGCAGTACTTC
TRBD2 TRBJ2-7 . TRBV7-8 CASSLGAGGREQYF TGTGCCAGCAGCTTGGGAGCGGGAGGGAGGGAGCAGTACTTC
TRBD1 TRBJ2-1 . TRBV19 CASSMVGTGVLEQFF TGTGCCAGTAGTATGGTCGGGACAGGGGTTCTTGAGCAGTTCTTC
. TRBJ1-2 . TRBV6-1 CASRKRQDYGYTF TGTGCCAGCAGGAAAAGACAGGACTATGGCTACACCTTC
TRBD2 TRBJ2-1 . TRBV5-1 CASSRGTSGLSYNEQFF TGCGCCAGCAGCCGTGGGACTAGCGGACTCTCCTACAATGAGCAGTTCTTC
TRBD2 TRBJ2-4 . TRBV10-1 CASSGGLAGDGHIQYF TGCGCCAGCAGTGGAGGACTAGCGGGAGACGGCCACATTCAGTACTTC
. TRBJ1-1 . TRBV25-1 CASSAQGGTEAFF TGTGCCAGCAGTGCGCAGGGAGGCACTGAAGCTTTCTTT
TRBD1 TRBJ2-7 . TRBV19 CASEGQGQYEQYF TGTGCCTCCGAGGGACAGGGGCAATACGAGCAGTACTTC
TRBD1 TRBJ1-1 . TRBV27 CASREDRATEAFF TGTGCCAGCAGGGAAGACAGGGCCACTGAAGCTTTCTTT